Listed below are T cell receptor beta chains from one sample, sequenced in a study of blood T cell repertoires in COVID-19. The protocol was immunoSEQ multiplex PCR, while the TCRdb copy is restricted to in-frame clones and leaves out a portion. In the table there are 100,000 to 150,000 clones, around 80% of which are singletons. The sample was peripheral blood. The receptor set was obtained from a woman in her forties or fifties with acute or convalescent COVID-19. CDR3s include the opening cysteine and the closing phenylalanine or tryptophan. D genes are given only for firm matches. Size is omitted from some rows. Given values are once, few, many or a class for expanded clones.

j_call d_call v_call cdr3_length clone_size cdr3_aa cdr3_nt
TRBJ2-7 TRBD1 TRBV7-8 14 . CASSVRGQSYEQYF TGTGCCAGCAGCGTCAGGGGACAGTCATACGAGCAGTACTTC
TRBJ2-5 TRBD1 TRBV18 14 once CASSPGDSQETQYF TGTGCCAGCTCACCCGGGGACAGTCAAGAGACCCAGTACTTC
TRBJ2-1 . TRBV6-5 16 . CASSYSGRQSYNEQFF TGTGCCAGCAGTTACTCTGGGCGACAGTCCTACAATGAGCAGTTCTTC
TRBJ2-7 . TRBV5-4 13 . CASSGGTAYEQYF TGTGCCAGCAGCGGGGGGACAGCGTACGAGCAGTACTTC
TRBJ1-1 . TRBV9 14 . CASSVGSRANKAFF TGTGCCAGCAGCGTAGGGTCGAGGGCCAACAAAGCTTTCTTT
TRBJ1-2 . TRBV7-2 15 once CASSLGQPVTYGYTF TGTGCCAGCAGTCTAGGACAGCCCGTTACCTATGGCTACACCTTC
TRBJ2-7 TRBD2 TRBV18 17 . CASSPPTSGGIPYEQYF TGTGCCAGCTCACCACCGACCTCCGGGGGGATCCCCTACGAGCAGTACTTC
TRBJ1-5 . TRBV3-1/TRBV3-2 15 . CASSQGPHSNQPQHF TGTGCCAGCAGCCAAGGGCCCCATAGCAATCAGCCCCAGCATTTT
TRBJ1-6 TRBD1 TRBV11-2 16 few CASSLDPRTGRSPLHF TGTGCCAGCAGCTTAGACCCACGGACAGGGCGTTCACCCCTCCACTTT
TRBJ1-4 TRBD1 TRBV4-1 16 . CASSQETGTGGEKLFF TGCGCCAGCAGCCAAGAAACAGGGACAGGGGGTGAAAAACTGTTTTTT
TRBJ2-1 . TRBV7-2 15 once CASSLSSVNYNEQFF TGTGCCAGCAGCCTATCTAGCGTGAACTACAATGAGCAGTTCTTC
TRBJ2-2 TRBD2 TRBV7-2 17 . CASSPPWTSGGTGELFF TGTGCCAGCAGCCCTCCCTGGACTAGCGGGGGCACCGGGGAGCTGTTTTTT
TRBJ2-2 TRBD2 TRBV27 14 . CASKRTSPPGELFF TGTGCCAGCAAGAGGACTAGCCCTCCCGGGGAGCTGTTTTTT
TRBJ1-1 . TRBV7-6 13 . CASSQTANTEAFF TGTGCCAGCAGCCAGACAGCGAACACTGAAGCTTTCTTT
TRBJ1-3 . TRBV2 14 once CASSGGGSGNTIYF TGTGCCAGCAGTGGCGGTGGTTCTGGAAACACCATATATTTT
TRBJ1-4 . TRBV6-5 14 . CASTQGGTNEKLFF TGTGCCAGCACCCAAGGGGGAACTAATGAAAAACTGTTTTTT
TRBJ2-7 TRBD2 TRBV18 18 few CASSPRGLAGGPAYEQYF TGTGCCAGCTCACCCCGGGGACTAGCGGGAGGACCCGCCTACGAGCAGTACTTC
TRBJ1-1 . TRBV28 12 . CASSSTDSEAFF TGTGCCAGCAGTTCCACTGACAGTGAAGCTTTCTTT
TRBJ2-4 . TRBV27 13 . CASSEETGNIQYF TGTGCCAGCAGTGAGGAGACAGGAAACATTCAGTACTTC
TRBJ1-5 TRBD1 TRBV3-1/TRBV3-2 15 . CASSQVGGGNQPQHF TGTGCCAGCAGCCAAGTAGGGGGCGGCAATCAGCCCCAGCATTTT
TRBJ2-7 TRBD2 TRBV5-1 14 . CASSFRGGVYEQYF TGCGCCAGCAGCTTCCGCGGGGGGGTTTACGAGCAGTACTTC
TRBJ1-1 . TRBV19 12 once CASITPGGSAFF TGTGCCAGTATTACCCCTGGGGGGAGCGCTTTCTTT
TRBJ1-5 . TRBV7-4 15 many CASREEGGDPQPQHF TGTGCCAGCAGAGAGGAGGGGGGGGATCCTCAGCCCCAGCATTTT
TRBJ2-2 TRBD1 TRBV24-1 16 few CATSDQDRGATGELFF TGTGCCACCAGTGATCAGGACAGGGGCGCCACCGGGGAGCTGTTTTTT
TRBJ2-1 TRBD2 TRBV29-1 14 . CSAASGSSYNEQFF TGCAGCGCCGCTAGCGGGAGCTCCTACAATGAGCAGTTCTTC
TRBJ1-4 . TRBV18 13 . CASAPRGDEKLFF TGTGCCAGCGCCCCCCGCGGGGATGAAAAACTGTTTTTT
TRBJ2-2 TRBD2 TRBV6-5 16 once CASSSLASGRSGELFF TGTGCCAGCAGTTCTCTGGCTAGCGGGAGATCCGGGGAGCTGTTTTTT
TRBJ1-6 . TRBV6-2/TRBV6-3 14 . CASSGGRNNSPLHF TGTGCCAGCAGTGGGGGCAGAAATAATTCACCCCTCCACTTT
TRBJ2-3 . TRBV28 14 . CASSPGSGTDTQYF TGTGCCAGCAGCCCAGGGTCCGGGACAGATACGCAGTATTTT
TRBJ2-1 TRBD2 TRBV4-2 16 . CASSATSGVSYNEQFF TGTGCCAGCAGCGCGACTAGCGGGGTCTCCTACAATGAGCAGTTCTTC
TRBJ1-1 . TRBV4-2 15 . CASSQDLGGDTEAFF TGTGCCAGCAGCCAAGATCTCGGCGGTGACACTGAAGCTTTCTTT
TRBJ1-6 TRBD1 TRBV2 14 . CASSDGDSGSPLHF TGTGCCAGCAGTGATGGGGACAGTGGTTCACCCCTCCACTTT
TRBJ2-7 TRBD1 TRBV7-6 13 . CASSSGQGVEQYF TGTGCCAGCAGCTCGGGACAGGGGGTCGAGCAGTACTTC
TRBJ2-3 TRBD1 TRBV23-1 14 once CASSRTGGTDTQYF TGCGCCAGCAGCCGGACAGGGGGCACAGATACGCAGTATTTT
TRBJ2-5 . TRBV3-1/TRBV3-2 13 many CASSLGLQETQYF TGTGCCAGCAGCCTGGGACTGCAAGAGACCCAGTACTTC
TRBJ2-1 TRBD2 TRBV6-1 15 . CASSEKRGTYNEQFF TGTGCCAGCAGTGAAAAGCGGGGGACATACAATGAGCAGTTCTTC
TRBJ1-4 TRBD1 TRBV5-1 13 . CASSSTGGTELFF TGCGCCAGCAGCTCGACAGGAGGGACAGAACTGTTTTTT
TRBJ2-1 TRBD2 TRBV7-9 15 . CASSLRLAGTNEQFF TGTGCCAGCAGCTTAAGGCTAGCGGGAACCAATGAGCAGTTCTTC
TRBJ1-2 TRBD1 TRBV2 15 . CASTNGDSWPYGYTF TGTGCCAGCACAAATGGGGACAGTTGGCCTTATGGCTACACCTTC
TRBJ1-2 . TRBV19 16 . CASSIGRKGRLDGYTF TGTGCCAGTAGTATCGGGAGAAAGGGTCGGTTAGATGGCTACACCTTC
TRBJ2-7 . TRBV28 11 . CATIGHREQYF TGTGCCACCATTGGACACCGCGAGCAGTACTTC
TRBJ2-7 TRBD2 TRBV6-2/TRBV6-3 17 . CASSYSSRGLATYEQYF TGTGCCAGCAGTTACTCGAGTCGGGGACTAGCAACCTACGAGCAGTACTTC
TRBJ2-5 . TRBV19 14 . CASSPPSRWETQYF TGTGCCAGTAGTCCACCGTCGCGGTGGGAGACCCAGTACTTC
TRBJ2-1 TRBD2 TRBV27 18 . CASRGLAGDGGSYNEQFF TGTGCCAGCAGGGGACTAGCGGGAGATGGAGGCTCCTACAATGAGCAGTTCTTC
TRBJ1-4 . TRBV10-1 15 . CASSESAGANEKLFF TGCGCCAGCAGTGAGTCGGCAGGGGCTAATGAAAAACTGTTTTTT
TRBJ2-7 TRBD1 TRBV24-1 13 . CATSDPTGAEQYF TGTGCCACCAGTGATCCAACAGGGGCCGAGCAGTACTTC
TRBJ2-1 TRBD2 TRBV7-3 15 once CASSLGLAGRDEQFF TGTGCCAGCAGCTTGGGACTAGCGGGGAGGGACGAGCAGTTCTTC